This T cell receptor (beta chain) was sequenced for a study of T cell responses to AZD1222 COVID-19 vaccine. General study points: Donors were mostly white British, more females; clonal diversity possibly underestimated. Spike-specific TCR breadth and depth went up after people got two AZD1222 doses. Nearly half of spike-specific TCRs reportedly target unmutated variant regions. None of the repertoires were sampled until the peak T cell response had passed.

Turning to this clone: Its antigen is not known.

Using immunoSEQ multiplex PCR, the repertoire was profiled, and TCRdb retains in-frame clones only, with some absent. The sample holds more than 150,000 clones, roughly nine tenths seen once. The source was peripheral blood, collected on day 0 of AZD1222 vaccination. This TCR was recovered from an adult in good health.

As DNA, the CDR3 is TGTGCCAGCAACGAGGGACAGGGGGGCAATCAGCCCCAGCATTTT. It encodes CASNEGQGGNQPQHF. The chain is built from TRBV2 and TRBJ1-5; 11 bases fit TRBD1. Trimming cost V 7 bases and J 2 bases; bases outside gene matches: 4. CDR1 is SNHLY, CDR2 FYNNEI, per germline. The CDR3 contains 15 residues.